This TCR beta chain was captured in a study of OX40 agonist ivuxolimab in advanced cancers. On the study more broadly: Anti-PD-1, anti-PD-L1 or anti-CTLA-4 therapy given earlier was allowed, and 40% had some.

Generated by immunoSEQ multiplex PCR, the TCRdb table keeps only in-frame clones and is missing some. This sample yields approximately 65,000 clones, of which roughly 90% are seen a single time; 0.62% belongs to the top ten. The V end lost 5 bases, the J end lost 6 bases, and 6 bases lay between the germline ends. The germline gives CDR1 SNHLY, CDR2 FYNNEI. This CDR3 contains 11 residues. Only a few counts were recorded for this clone. The specimen comprised CD4+ or CD8+ T cells sorted from blood, sampled in a trial of the OX40 agonist ivuxolimab. V usage is TRBV2 and J usage is TRBJ2-3; D is unclear. This clonotype was sampled from an adult with an advanced solid tumor such as melanoma, head and neck, liver or kidney cancer. CDR3 sequence reads: CASSSRDTQYF. CDR3 DNA: TGTGCCAGCAGTTCTCGCGATACGCAGTATTTT. Complete variable domain (other parts from reference TRBV2 and TRBJ2-3): EPEVTQTPSHQVTQMGQEVILRCVPISNHLYFYWYRQILGQKVEFLVSFYNNEISEKSEIFDDQFSVERPDGSNFTLKIRSTKLEDSAMYFCASSSRDTQYFGPGTRLTVL.